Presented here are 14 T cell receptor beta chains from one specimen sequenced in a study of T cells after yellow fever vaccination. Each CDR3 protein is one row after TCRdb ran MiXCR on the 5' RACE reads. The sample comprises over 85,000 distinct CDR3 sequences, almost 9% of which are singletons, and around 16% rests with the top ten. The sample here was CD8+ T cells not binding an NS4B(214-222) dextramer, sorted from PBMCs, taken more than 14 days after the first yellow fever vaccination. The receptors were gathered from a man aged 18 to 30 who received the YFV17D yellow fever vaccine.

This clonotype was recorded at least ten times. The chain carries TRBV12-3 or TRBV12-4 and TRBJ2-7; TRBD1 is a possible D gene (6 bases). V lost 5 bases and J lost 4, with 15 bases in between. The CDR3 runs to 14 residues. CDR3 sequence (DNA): TGTGCCAGCAGTGTGGGGACACGCCTGTACGAGCAGTACTTC. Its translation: CASSVGTRLYEQYF.

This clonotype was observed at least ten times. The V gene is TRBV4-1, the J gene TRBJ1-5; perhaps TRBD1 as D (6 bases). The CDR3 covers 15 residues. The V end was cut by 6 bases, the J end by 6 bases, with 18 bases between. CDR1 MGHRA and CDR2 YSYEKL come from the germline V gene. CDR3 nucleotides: TGCGCCAGCAGTTGGGACACCAGAATTGGTCAGCCCCAGCATTTT. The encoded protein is CASSWDTRIGQPQHF.

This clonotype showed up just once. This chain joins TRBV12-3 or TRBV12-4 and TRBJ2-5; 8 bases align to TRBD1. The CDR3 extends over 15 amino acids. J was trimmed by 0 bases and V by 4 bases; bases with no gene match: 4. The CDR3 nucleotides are TGTGCCAGCAGTTCGACAGGGGCGTACCAAGAGACCCAGTACTTC. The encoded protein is CASSSTGAYQETQYF.

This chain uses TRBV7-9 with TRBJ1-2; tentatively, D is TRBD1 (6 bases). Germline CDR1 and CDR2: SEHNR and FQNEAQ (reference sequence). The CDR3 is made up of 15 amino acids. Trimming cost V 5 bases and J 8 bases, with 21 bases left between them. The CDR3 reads CASSMGETGSEGYTF. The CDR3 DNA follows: TGTGCCAGCAGCATGGGAGAGACAGGTTCCGAGGGCTACACCTTC.

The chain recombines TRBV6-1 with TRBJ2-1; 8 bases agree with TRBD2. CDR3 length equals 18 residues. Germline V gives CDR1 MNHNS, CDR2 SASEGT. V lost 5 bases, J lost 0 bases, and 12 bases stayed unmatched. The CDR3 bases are TGTGCCAGCAGTCTCCTAGCGGGCCAACCGAGCTCCTACAATGAGCAGTTCTTC. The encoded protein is CASSLLAGQPSSYNEQFF.

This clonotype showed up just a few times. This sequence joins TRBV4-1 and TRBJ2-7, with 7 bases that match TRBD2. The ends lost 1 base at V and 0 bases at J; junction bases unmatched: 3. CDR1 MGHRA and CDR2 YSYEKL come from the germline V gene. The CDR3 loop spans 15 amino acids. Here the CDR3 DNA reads TGCGCCAGCAGCCAAGTAGAGCGGGGCTCCTACGAGCAGTACTTC. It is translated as CASSQVERGSYEQYF.

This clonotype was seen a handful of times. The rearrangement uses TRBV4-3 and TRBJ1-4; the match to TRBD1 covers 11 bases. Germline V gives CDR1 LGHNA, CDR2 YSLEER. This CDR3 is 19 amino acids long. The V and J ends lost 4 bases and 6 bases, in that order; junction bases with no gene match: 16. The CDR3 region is CASSRVLPGQGARDEKLFF. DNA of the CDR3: TGCGCCAGCAGCCGGGTCCTTCCCGGACAGGGGGCGCGGGATGAAAAACTGTTTTTT.

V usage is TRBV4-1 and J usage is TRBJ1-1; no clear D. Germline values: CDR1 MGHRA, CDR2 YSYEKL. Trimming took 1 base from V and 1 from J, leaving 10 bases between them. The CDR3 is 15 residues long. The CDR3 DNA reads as TGCGCCAGCAGCCAAGGATCACAGTCGAACACTGAAGCTTTCTTT. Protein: CASSQGSQSNTEAFF.

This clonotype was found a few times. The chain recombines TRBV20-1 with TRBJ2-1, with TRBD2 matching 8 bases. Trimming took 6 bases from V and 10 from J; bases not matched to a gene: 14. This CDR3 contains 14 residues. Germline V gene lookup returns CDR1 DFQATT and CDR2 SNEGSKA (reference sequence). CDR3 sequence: CSALKLAAGGEQFF. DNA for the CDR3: TGCAGTGCCTTGAAATTAGCGGCGGGAGGAGAGCAGTTCTTC.

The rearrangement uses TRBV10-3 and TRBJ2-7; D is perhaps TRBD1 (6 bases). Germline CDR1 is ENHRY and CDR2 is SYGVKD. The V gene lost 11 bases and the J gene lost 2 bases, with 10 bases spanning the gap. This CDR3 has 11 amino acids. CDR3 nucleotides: TGTGCCGCACAGGGAGCCTACGAGCAGTACTTC. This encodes CAAQGAYEQYF.

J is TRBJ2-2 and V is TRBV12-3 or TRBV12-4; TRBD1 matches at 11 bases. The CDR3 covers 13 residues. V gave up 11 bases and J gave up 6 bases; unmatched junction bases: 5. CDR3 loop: CAGGQGVSGELFF. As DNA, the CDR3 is TGTGCCGGGGGACAGGGGGTATCCGGGGAGCTGTTTTTT.

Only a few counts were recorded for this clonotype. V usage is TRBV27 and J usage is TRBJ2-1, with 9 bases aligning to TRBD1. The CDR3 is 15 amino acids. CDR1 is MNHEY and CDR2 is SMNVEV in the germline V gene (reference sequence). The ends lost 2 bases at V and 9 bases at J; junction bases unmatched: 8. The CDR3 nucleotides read TGTGCCAGCAGTTTACCGGGACAGGGTTTGGGTGAGCAGTTCTTC. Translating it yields CASSLPGQGLGEQFF.

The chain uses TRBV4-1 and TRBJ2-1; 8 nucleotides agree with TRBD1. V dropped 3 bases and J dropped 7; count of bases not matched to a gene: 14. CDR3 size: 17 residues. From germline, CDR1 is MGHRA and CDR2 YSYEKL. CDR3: CASSHIFGQGDKNEQFF. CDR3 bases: TGCGCCAGCAGCCATATCTTCGGACAGGGAGATAAGAATGAGCAGTTCTTC.

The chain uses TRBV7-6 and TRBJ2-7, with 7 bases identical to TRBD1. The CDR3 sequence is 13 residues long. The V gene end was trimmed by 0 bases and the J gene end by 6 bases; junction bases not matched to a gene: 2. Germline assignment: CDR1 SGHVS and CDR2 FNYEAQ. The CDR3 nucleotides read TGTGCCAGCAGCTTAGCTGAGGGGGCCGAGCAGTACTTC. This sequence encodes CASSLAEGAEQYF.